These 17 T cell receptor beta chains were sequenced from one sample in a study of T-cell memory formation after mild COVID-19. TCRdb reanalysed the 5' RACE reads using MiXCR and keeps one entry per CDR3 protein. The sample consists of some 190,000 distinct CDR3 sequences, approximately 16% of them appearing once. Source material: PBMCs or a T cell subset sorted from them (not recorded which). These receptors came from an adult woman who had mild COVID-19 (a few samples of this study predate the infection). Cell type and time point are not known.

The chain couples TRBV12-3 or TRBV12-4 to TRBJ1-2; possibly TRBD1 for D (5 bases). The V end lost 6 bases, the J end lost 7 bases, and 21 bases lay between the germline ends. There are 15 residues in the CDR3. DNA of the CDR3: TGTGCCAGCAGCTCCCTATGGGGGAGGTATAGTGGCTACACCTTC. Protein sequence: CASSSLWGRYSGYTF.

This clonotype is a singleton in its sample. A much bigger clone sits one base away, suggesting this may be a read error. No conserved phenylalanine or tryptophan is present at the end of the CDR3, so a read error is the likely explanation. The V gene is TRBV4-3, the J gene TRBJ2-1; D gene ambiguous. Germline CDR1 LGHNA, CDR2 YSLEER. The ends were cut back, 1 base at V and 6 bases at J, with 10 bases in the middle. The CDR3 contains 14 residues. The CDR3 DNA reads TGCGCCAGCAGCCAAGCTCCCTCGCTCAATGAGCAGTTCTTA. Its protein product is CASSQAPSLNEQFL.

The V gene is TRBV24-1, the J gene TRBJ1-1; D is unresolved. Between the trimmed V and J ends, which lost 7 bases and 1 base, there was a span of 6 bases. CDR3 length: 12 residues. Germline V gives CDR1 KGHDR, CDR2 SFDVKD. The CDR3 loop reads CATRAQNTEAFF. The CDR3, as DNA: TGTGCCACCAGAGCCCAGAACACTGAAGCTTTCTTT.

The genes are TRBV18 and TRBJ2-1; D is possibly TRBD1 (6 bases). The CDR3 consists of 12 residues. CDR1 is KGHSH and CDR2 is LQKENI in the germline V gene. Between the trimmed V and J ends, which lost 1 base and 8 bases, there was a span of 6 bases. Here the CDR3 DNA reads TGTGCCAGCTCACCACGGACAGATGAGCAGTTCTTC. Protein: CASSPRTDEQFF.

For the CDR3, the DNA is TGTGCCACCAGCTTGGGGAGAGCAGGGAAGGGGCAGTTCTTC. It codes for CATSLGRAGKGQFF. The rearrangement uses TRBV24-1 and TRBJ2-1; perhaps D is TRBD1 or TRBD2 (5 bases each). CDR1 is KGHDR and CDR2 is SFDVKD in the germline V gene. V lost 7 bases and J 12 bases, leaving 21 bases between the germline ends. This CDR3 contains 14 residues.

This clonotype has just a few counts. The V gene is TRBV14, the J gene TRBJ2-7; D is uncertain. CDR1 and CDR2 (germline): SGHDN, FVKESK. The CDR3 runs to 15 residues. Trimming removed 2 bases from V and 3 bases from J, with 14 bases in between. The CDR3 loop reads CASSQKLSGIYEQYF. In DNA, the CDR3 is TGTGCCAGCAGCCAAAAACTATCCGGTATCTACGAGCAGTACTTC.

CDR3 coding DNA: TGTGCCAGCAGCGTGGGGCCCGGCTCACCCCTCCACTTT. This sequence encodes CASSVGPGSPLHF. V is TRBV9 and J is TRBJ1-6; D may be TRBD1 (5 bases). Germline V CDR1 and CDR2: SGDLS, YYNGEE. The CDR3 covers 13 residues. Trimming removed 2 bases from V and 10 bases from J, with 10 bases in between. Full variable domain (rest looked up from reference TRBV9 and TRBJ1-6): DSGVTQTPKHLITATGQRVTLRCSPRSGDLSVYWYQQSLDQGLQFLIQYYNGEERAKGNILERFSAQQFPDLHSELNLSSLELGDSALYFCASSVGPGSPLHFGNGTRLTVT.

This chain's CDR3 is CASSQEVPFPGGRIYEQYF. CDR3 nucleotides: TGCGCCAGCAGCCAAGAGGTCCCGTTTCCTGGCGGGAGAATATACGAGCAGTACTTC. The V gene is TRBV4-3, the J gene TRBJ2-7; 7 nucleotides agree with TRBD2. The trim removed 0 bases at V and 4 bases at J, leaving 18 bases unmatched. This CDR3 comprises 19 residues. The germline V gene encodes CDR1 LGHNA and CDR2 YSLEER.

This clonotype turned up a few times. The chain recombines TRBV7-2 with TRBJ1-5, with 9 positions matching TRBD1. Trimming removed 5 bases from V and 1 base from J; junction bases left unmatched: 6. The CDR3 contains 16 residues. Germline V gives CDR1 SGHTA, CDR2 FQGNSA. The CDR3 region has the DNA TGTGCCAGCAGCCCGGACGGGACAGGGAGCAATCAGCCCCAGCATTTT. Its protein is CASSPDGTGSNQPQHF.

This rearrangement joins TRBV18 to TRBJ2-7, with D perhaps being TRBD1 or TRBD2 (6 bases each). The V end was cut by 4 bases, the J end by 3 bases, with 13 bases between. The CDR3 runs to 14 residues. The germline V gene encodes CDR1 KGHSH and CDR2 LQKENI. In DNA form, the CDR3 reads TGTGCCAGCTCACGGGCAGGGGAGGACTACGAGCAGTACTTC. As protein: CASSRAGEDYEQYF.

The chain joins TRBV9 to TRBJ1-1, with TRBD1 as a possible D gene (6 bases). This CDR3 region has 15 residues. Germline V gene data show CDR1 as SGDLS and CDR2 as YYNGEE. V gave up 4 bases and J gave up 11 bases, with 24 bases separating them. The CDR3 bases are TGTGCCAGCAGCCTCCTGGACAGACCCTCTCCTATGGCTTTCTTT. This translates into CASSLLDRPSPMAFF.

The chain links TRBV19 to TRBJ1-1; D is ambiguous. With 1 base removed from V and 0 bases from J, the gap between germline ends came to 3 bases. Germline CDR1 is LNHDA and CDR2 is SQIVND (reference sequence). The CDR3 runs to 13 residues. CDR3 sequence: CASSIVVNTEAFF. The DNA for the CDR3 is TGTGCCAGTAGTATAGTCGTGAACACTGAAGCTTTCTTT.

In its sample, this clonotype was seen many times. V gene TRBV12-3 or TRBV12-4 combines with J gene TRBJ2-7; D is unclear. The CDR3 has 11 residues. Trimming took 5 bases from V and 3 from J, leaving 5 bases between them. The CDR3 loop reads CASSNGYEQYF. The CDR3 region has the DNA TGTGCCAGCAGTAACGGCTACGAGCAGTACTTC.

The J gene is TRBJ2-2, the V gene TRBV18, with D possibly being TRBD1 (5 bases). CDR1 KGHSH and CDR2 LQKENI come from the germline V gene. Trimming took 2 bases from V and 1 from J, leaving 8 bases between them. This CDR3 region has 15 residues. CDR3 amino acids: CASSPVGLNTGELFF. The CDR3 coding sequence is TGTGCCAGCTCACCAGTGGGGCTGAACACCGGGGAGCTGTTTTTT. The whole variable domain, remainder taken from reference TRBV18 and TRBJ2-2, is NAGVMQNPRHLVRRRGQEARLRCSPMKGHSHVYWYRQLPEEGLKFMVYLQKENIIDESGMPKERFSAEFPKEGPSILRIQQVVRGDSAAYFCASSPVGLNTGELFFGEGSRLTVL.

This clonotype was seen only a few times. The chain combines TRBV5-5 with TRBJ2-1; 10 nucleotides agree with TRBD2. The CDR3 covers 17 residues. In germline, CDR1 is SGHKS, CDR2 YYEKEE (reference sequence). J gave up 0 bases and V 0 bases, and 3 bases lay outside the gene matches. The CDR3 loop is CASSLGGLADSYNEQFF. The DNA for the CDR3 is TGTGCCAGCAGCTTGGGCGGACTAGCGGACTCCTACAATGAGCAGTTCTTC. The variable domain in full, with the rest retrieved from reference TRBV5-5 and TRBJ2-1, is DAGVTQSPTHLIKTRGQQVTLRCSPISGHKSVSWYQQVLGQGPQFIFQYYEKEERGRGNFPDRFSARQFPNYSSELNVNALLLGDSALYLCASSLGGLADSYNEQFFGPGTRLTVL.

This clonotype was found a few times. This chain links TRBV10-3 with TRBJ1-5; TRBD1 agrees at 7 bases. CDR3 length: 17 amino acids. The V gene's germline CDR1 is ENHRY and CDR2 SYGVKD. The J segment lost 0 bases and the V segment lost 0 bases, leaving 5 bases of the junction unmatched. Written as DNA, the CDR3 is TGTGCCATCAGTGAGTCTGAGGGGGCCAATAGCAATCAGCCCCAGCATTTT. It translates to CAISESEGANSNQPQHF.

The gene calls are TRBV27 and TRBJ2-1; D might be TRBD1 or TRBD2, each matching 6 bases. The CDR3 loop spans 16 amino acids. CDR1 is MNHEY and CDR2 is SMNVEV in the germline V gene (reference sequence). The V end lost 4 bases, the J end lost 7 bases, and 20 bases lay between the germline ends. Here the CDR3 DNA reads TGTGCCAGCAGTTCGCCCCGGGGGCGGATGCAAAATGAGCAGTTCTTC. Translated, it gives CASSSPRGRMQNEQFF.